What follows are 24 T cell receptor beta chains derived from one specimen sequenced in a study of T cells in Graves' hyperthyroidism and ophthalmopathy. Regions amplified from RNA transcripts were the TCR beta CDR3 regions. HTBI primers drove first-round RT-PCR of the TCR CDR3. Each CDR3 protein gets one entry after TCRdb re-called the multiplex PCR reads with MiXCR. Among a few hundred thousand distinct CDR3 sequences listed, roughly 15% were seen once. The sequenced sample consisted of blood. The receptors originated from a woman in her sixties with Graves' ophthalmopathy.

This clonotype has just a few counts. The chain combines TRBV6-2 or TRBV6-3 with TRBJ1-5, with D uncertain. From germline, CDR1 is MNHEY and CDR2 SVGEGT. The CDR3 spans 17 residues. The V gene lost 0 bases and the J gene lost 1 base, with 13 bases spanning the gap. The CDR3 loop is CASSYSTRVWSNQPQHF. CDR3 in DNA: TGTGCCAGCAGTTACTCTACCCGGGTTTGGAGCAATCAGCCCCAGCATTTT.

This chain connects TRBV10-3 to TRBJ2-7; TRBD1 matches at 8 bases. The CDR3 runs 15 residues. CDR1 and CDR2 (germline): ENHRY, SYGVKD. With V trimmed by 3 bases and J by 0 bases, 4 bases remained unmatched. The CDR3 bases are TGTGCCATCAGTGATGGACAGGGAGGCTCCTACGAGCAGTACTTC. It translates to CAISDGQGGSYEQYF.

The chain carries TRBV6-1 and TRBJ1-5, with D uncertain. The length of the CDR3 is 14 residues. Germline V CDR1 and CDR2: MNHNS, SASEGT. V lost 4 bases and J lost 2, with 9 bases in between. Here the CDR3 reads CASSAKDGNQPQHF. For the CDR3, the DNA is TGTGCCAGCAGTGCAAAGGACGGCAATCAGCCCCAGCATTTT.

The chain employs TRBV19 and TRBJ2-1; 9 bases are a match to TRBD2. Trimming removed 8 bases from V and 6 bases from J; junction bases left unmatched: 2. Looked up from germline, CDR1 is LNHDA and CDR2 is SQIVND (reference sequence). CDR3 length: 12 amino acids. The CDR3 nucleotides are TGTGCCAGTGGGACTAGCTTCAATGAGCAGTTCTTC. Its translation is CASGTSFNEQFF.

The chain uses TRBV19 and TRBJ1-1; 8 bases are shared with TRBD1. Germline loops: CDR1 LNHDA, CDR2 SQIVND (reference sequence). The length of the CDR3 is 15 residues. After removal of 3 bases from V and 1 base from J, the junction contained 4 bases not matched to a gene. CDR3 amino acids: CASSMGGQANTEAFF. The CDR3 nucleotides read TGTGCCAGTAGTATGGGGGGACAGGCGAACACTGAAGCTTTCTTT.

This clonotype was found many times. The gene calls are TRBV5-6 and TRBJ2-5; no clear D. The CDR3 is made up of 15 amino acids. The germline V gene has CDR1 SGHDT and CDR2 YYEEEE. V lost 0 bases to trimming and J lost 5 bases, with 14 bases between them. CDR3 sequence reads: CASSLATVGRETQYF. The CDR3 DNA is TGTGCCAGCAGCTTGGCCACGGTGGGCAGGGAGACCCAGTACTTC.

Ten or more counts support this clonotype. The CDR3 loop reads CASSWGQTTDTQYF. The CDR3 DNA reads TGCGCCAGCAGCTGGGGACAGACCACAGATACGCAGTATTTT. V and J are TRBV5-1 and TRBJ2-3, with 7 bases that match TRBD1. The V gene end was trimmed by 3 bases and the J gene end by 2 bases; junction bases not matched to a gene: 3. Germline V gives CDR1 SGHRS, CDR2 YFSETQ. This CDR3 contains 14 residues.

This clonotype has at least ten counts. This chain joins TRBV2 and TRBJ2-1; D assignment may be TRBD1 or TRBD2 (5 bases each). The germline V and J ends were trimmed by 8 bases and 6 bases, with 14 bases remaining between them. Germline CDR1 reads SNHLY; CDR2 reads FYNNEI. CDR3 length: 13 amino acids. DNA for the CDR3: TGTGCCAGCCGGGACGGGCTACCCAATGAGCAGTTCTTC. This sequence encodes CASRDGLPNEQFF.

This clonotype showed up many times. J is TRBJ2-1 and V is TRBV20-1; 13 bases agree with TRBD2. CDR1 DFQATT and CDR2 SNEGSKA come from the germline V gene (reference sequence). J lost 9 bases, V lost 5 bases, and 4 bases had no gene match. The CDR3 covers 13 residues. The CDR3 region is CSARTSGRPEQFF. CDR3 nucleotide sequence: TGCAGTGCTCGGACTAGCGGGAGACCTGAGCAGTTCTTC.

This clonotype was found many times. J is TRBJ2-5 and V is TRBV29-1; TRBD1 might be the D (5 bases). The ends were cut back, 4 bases at V and 2 bases at J, with 8 bases in the middle. Germline CDR1 SQVTM, CDR2 ANQGSEA. CDR3 length: 12 amino acids. This CDR3 reads CSVAREQETQYF. CDR3 in DNA: TGCAGCGTTGCCAGGGAACAAGAGACCCAGTACTTC.

This clonotype occurred many times. V and J are TRBV28 and TRBJ1-5; D uncertain. Germline V gene lookup returns CDR1 MDHEN and CDR2 SYDVKM. V lost 2 bases to trimming and J lost 2 bases, with 10 bases between them. CDR3 length: 15 residues. The CDR3 spells CASSLISGRNQPQHF. CDR3 nucleotides: TGTGCCAGCAGTTTAATTTCGGGTCGCAATCAGCCCCAGCATTTT.

The V and J genes are TRBV11-2 and TRBJ2-3, with 7 nucleotides matching TRBD1. J lost 5 bases, V lost 3 bases, and 8 bases had no gene match. CDR1 SGHAT and CDR2 FQNNGV come from the germline V gene. The CDR3 length is 15 residues. CDR3 protein: CASSLKRQGVDTQYF. The CDR3 coding sequence is TGTGCCAGCAGCTTGAAGCGTCAGGGGGTAGATACGCAGTATTTT.

This clonotype appeared many times. The V gene is TRBV3-1, the J gene TRBJ1-2; D is uncertain. The CDR3 spans 14 residues. V gave up 4 bases and J gave up 4 bases, with 13 bases separating them. Germline CDR1 reads LGHDT; CDR2 reads YNNKEL (reference sequence). The CDR3 nucleotides read TGTGCCAGCAGCCCCCCCCTGGTGGCCTATGGCTACACCTTC. Translating gives CASSPPLVAYGYTF.

This clonotype appeared a few times. This sequence joins TRBV28 and TRBJ1-3, with D unclear. This CDR3 has 15 amino acids. V lost 2 bases and J 0 bases, leaving 8 bases between the germline ends. Germline V lookup: CDR1 MDHEN, CDR2 SYDVKM. CDR3 DNA sequence: TGTGCCAGCAGTTTAGCCGGGTTCTCTGGAAACACCATATATTTT. It yields the protein CASSLAGFSGNTIYF.

The sample holds a few counts of this clonotype. The CDR3 is CASRPGTSGREDTQYF. CDR3 in DNA: TGTGCCAGCAGACCCGGGACTAGCGGGAGGGAGGATACGCAGTATTTT. The V gene is TRBV11-2, the J gene TRBJ2-3, with 16 bases matching TRBD2. Germline V gene lookup returns CDR1 SGHAT and CDR2 FQNNGV. The V and J ends lost 6 bases and 6 bases, in that order; junction bases with no gene match: 6. This CDR3 has 16 residues. Full variable domain (rest looked up from reference TRBV11-2 and TRBJ2-3): EAGVAQSPRYKIIEKRQSVAFWCNPISGHATLYWYQQILGQGPKLLIQFQNNGVVDDSQLPKDRFSAERLKGVDSTLKIQPAKLEDSAVYLCASRPGTSGREDTQYFGPGTRLTVL.

This clonotype was recorded many times. The chain links TRBV3-1 to TRBJ2-1; no clear D. Germline V gene sequence: CDR1 LGHDT, CDR2 YNNKEL (reference sequence). CDR3 length: 14 residues. Trimming shortened V by 1 base and J by 0 bases, and 4 bases separated the two germline ends. The CDR3 region has the DNA TGTGCCAGCAGCCAAGCGCGCTCCTACAATGAGCAGTTCTTC. This translates into CASSQARSYNEQFF.

This clonotype was seen a few times. This chain joins TRBV7-9 and TRBJ2-7; 7 bases align to TRBD2. The CDR3 covers 14 residues. Germline assignment: CDR1 SEHNR and CDR2 FQNEAQ (reference sequence). V lost 5 bases, J lost 7 bases, and 11 bases stayed unmatched. CDR3 nucleotide sequence: TGTGCCAGCAGCCCGACGGGTTCCGGGGGGGAGCAGTACTTC. Its translation is CASSPTGSGGEQYF.

The chain links TRBV15 to TRBJ2-1, with 13 bases fitting TRBD2. The CDR3 sequence is 16 residues long. The junction had 3 bases not matched to a gene; V was cut back by 3 bases and J by 4 bases. Germline-derived CDR1 and CDR2 are LNHNV and YYDKDF (reference sequence). CDR3 bases: TGTGCCACCAGCAGGCGGACTAGCGGGAGTTACAATGAGCAGTTCTTC. Translating gives CATSRRTSGSYNEQFF. The full variable domain, its missing parts supplied by reference TRBV15 and TRBJ2-1, is DAMVIQNPRYQVTQFGKPVTLSCSQTLNHNVMYWYQQKSSQAPKLLFHYYDKDFNNEADTPDNFQSRRPNTSFCFLDIRSPGLGDTAMYLCATSRRTSGSYNEQFFGPGTRLTVL.

This clonotype was counted many times. In nucleotides, the CDR3 is TGTGCCAGCAGCTCCGCGGGGCAGAACACTGAAGCTTTCTTT. Protein product: CASSSAGQNTEAFF. This rearrangement joins TRBV12-3 or TRBV12-4 to TRBJ1-1; D is possibly TRBD1 (5 bases). Trimming cost V 6 bases and J 1 base, with 12 bases left between them. This CDR3 contains 14 residues.

V is TRBV6-1 and J is TRBJ2-3, with TRBD1 identical over 12 bases. Germline V gene sequence: CDR1 MNHNS, CDR2 SASEGT. The CDR3 totals 17 residues. J was trimmed by 2 bases and V by 6 bases; bases with no gene match: 9. As DNA, the CDR3 is TGTGCCAGCAGCCCCCTGGGGACAGGGGGCTTCACAGATACGCAGTATTTT. This gives the protein CASSPLGTGGFTDTQYF.

This clonotype was seen ten or more times. V usage is TRBV2 and J usage is TRBJ2-2; TRBD1 aligns across 10 bases. CDR3 length: 15 residues. From germline, CDR1 is SNHLY and CDR2 FYNNEI. V lost 7 bases and J lost 2; bases outside the gene matches: 4. The CDR3 is CASTRTGGNTGELFF. The CDR3 DNA reads TGTGCCAGCACGAGGACAGGGGGTAACACCGGGGAGCTGTTTTTT.

This chain connects TRBV6-1 to TRBJ1-1; no firm D call. Trimming left V 2 bases short and J 0 bases short, with 4 bases between. This CDR3 is 13 amino acids long. Germline V gives CDR1 MNHNS, CDR2 SASEGT. This CDR3 reads CASSEFLNTEAFF. The DNA for the CDR3 is TGTGCCAGCAGTGAATTTCTGAACACTGAAGCTTTCTTT.

The chain is built from TRBV29-1 and TRBJ1-2; possibly TRBD1 for D (6 bases). Trimming stripped 6 bases from V and 8 bases from J, with 10 bases between. The CDR3 runs 10 residues. CDR1 and CDR2 (germline): SQVTM, ANQGSEA. CDR3 sequence: CSVSGAGYTF. The CDR3 region has the DNA TGCAGCGTGTCAGGGGCGGGCTACACCTTC.

The chain links TRBV20-1 to TRBJ2-1, with TRBD2 matching 8 bases. V was pared by 6 bases and J by 0 bases, with 13 bases of the junction left unmatched. This CDR3 is 17 amino acids long. Germline CDR1 and CDR2: DFQATT and SNEGSKA (reference sequence). The CDR3 spells CSASWLVGTSSYNEQFF. In DNA form, the CDR3 reads TGCAGTGCCTCATGGCTCGTCGGGACTAGCTCCTACAATGAGCAGTTCTTC.